A single sample is the source of the 20 T cell receptor beta chains below, sequenced in a study of CD8 T cells in Susac syndrome. Random-hexamer reverse transcription was applied to about 0.45 to 1 ug RNA. MiXCR, run by TCRdb on the immunoSEQ multiplex PCR reads, gives a single entry per CDR3 protein. In the table there are 200,000 to 250,000 distinct CDR3 sequences, over 90% of which are singletons. Sample: CD4+ T cells from PBMCs. The receptors here all came from a human donor with Susac syndrome.

This chain connects TRBV20-1 to TRBJ2-4; tentative D call: TRBD1 (8 bases). The CDR3 has 14 amino acids. V was pared by 3 bases and J by 5 bases, with 14 bases between. Germline CDR1 DFQATT, CDR2 SNEGSKA (reference sequence). The CDR3 DNA follows: TGCAGTGCTAGTGATACAGGGGGGGAAAACATTCAGTACTTC. This sequence encodes CSASDTGGENIQYF.

The J gene is TRBJ1-2, the V gene TRBV2, with 8 bases aligning to TRBD1. CDR1 and CDR2 from the germline V gene are SNHLY and FYNNEI. J lost 3 bases, V lost 6 bases, and 9 bases had no gene match. This CDR3 region has 15 residues. Here the CDR3 reads CASRLSGGAHYGYTF. The CDR3, as DNA: TGTGCCAGCAGGCTTTCAGGGGGCGCCCACTATGGCTACACCTTC.

This sequence joins TRBV5-1 and TRBJ2-3; D gene ambiguous. V was shortened by 4 bases and J by 2 bases, with 17 bases between the two germline ends. The CDR3 covers 16 residues. Per germline, CDR1 SGHRS and CDR2 YFSETQ. The CDR3 here is CASSPELAADTDTQYF. As DNA, the CDR3 is TGCGCCAGCAGCCCCGAGCTGGCGGCCGACACAGATACGCAGTATTTT. The entire variable domain, with the rest obtained from reference TRBV5-1 and TRBJ2-3, is as follows: KAGVTQTPRYLIKTRGQQVTLSCSPISGHRSVSWYQQTPGQGLQFLFEYFSETQRNKGNFPGRFSGRQFSNSRSEMNVSTLELGDSALYLCASSPELAADTDTQYFGPGTRLTVL.

The J gene is TRBJ2-1, the V gene TRBV29-1, with 8 bases that match TRBD1. CDR1 and CDR2 from the germline V gene are SQVTM and ANQGSEA. Unmatched junction bases numbered 9, after V lost 8 bases and J lost 6 bases. The CDR3 extends over 13 amino acids. The DNA of the CDR3 is TGCAGCACAGACAGGGGTCGACGCAATGAGCAGTTCTTC. Encoded protein: CSTDRGRRNEQFF.

V is TRBV6-5 and J is TRBJ1-2, with 8 bases that match TRBD1. J lost 2 bases, V lost 10 bases, and 12 bases had no gene match. The CDR3 consists of 15 residues. From germline, CDR1 is MNHEY and CDR2 SVGAGI. The CDR3 loop is CATRRPGTGNYGYTF. CDR3 coding DNA: TGTGCCACCCGCCGCCCCGGGACAGGAAACTATGGCTACACCTTC.

This rearrangement joins TRBV2 to TRBJ2-4; tentatively, D is TRBD2 (6 bases). The germline V and J ends were trimmed by 6 bases and 0 bases, with 9 bases remaining between them. Germline assignment: CDR1 SNHLY and CDR2 FYNNEI. The CDR3 runs to 14 residues. CDR3: CASRPGEAKNIQYF. DNA of the CDR3: TGTGCCAGCAGGCCGGGGGAAGCCAAAAACATTCAGTACTTC.

The V gene is TRBV10-3, the J gene TRBJ1-2; 8 bases agree with TRBD1. The CDR3 covers 15 residues. CDR1 and CDR2 from the germline V gene are ENHRY and SYGVKD. The J segment lost 5 bases and the V segment lost 4 bases, leaving 9 bases of the junction unmatched. CDR3 residues: CAISAPGQDLYGYTF. The CDR3 nucleotides read TGTGCCATCAGTGCACCGGGACAGGACTTGTATGGCTACACCTTC.

V usage is TRBV2 and J usage is TRBJ1-2; possibly TRBD1 for D (6 bases). Germline V gene sequence: CDR1 SNHLY, CDR2 FYNNEI. This CDR3 region has 15 residues. V was cut by 4 bases and J by 0 bases, with 12 bases left in between. Here the CDR3 reads CASSVLQGSNYGYTF. As DNA, the CDR3 is TGTGCCAGCAGTGTCCTACAGGGATCTAACTATGGCTACACCTTC.

The chain recombines TRBV6-5 with TRBJ1-1; no clear D gene. Germline CDR1 reads MNHEY; CDR2 reads SVGAGI. The ends were cut back, 5 bases at V and 0 bases at J, with 13 bases in the middle. This CDR3 is 15 amino acids long. Written as DNA, the CDR3 is TGTGCCAGCAGTCGCCCTACAGCTATGAACACTGAAGCTTTCTTT. Translated: CASSRPTAMNTEAFF.

The rearrangement links TRBV18 to TRBJ1-1, with 9 bases that match TRBD1. Germline values: CDR1 KGHSH, CDR2 LQKENI. V dropped 2 bases and J dropped 6; count of bases not matched to a gene: 10. The CDR3 consists of 16 residues. CDR3 loop: CASSPSYRGHSAEAFF. The CDR3 region has the DNA TGTGCCAGCTCACCATCTTACAGGGGGCATTCCGCTGAAGCTTTCTTT.

V gene TRBV30 combines with J gene TRBJ1-1; TRBD1 might be the D (6 bases). The V gene lost 4 bases and the J gene lost 2 bases, with 14 bases spanning the gap. Germline V gene data show CDR1 as GTSNPN and CDR2 as SVGIG (reference sequence). The CDR3 sequence is 14 residues long. The CDR3 region is CAWTDGTFNTEAFF. In DNA, the CDR3 is TGTGCCTGGACCGACGGGACATTCAACACTGAAGCTTTCTTT.

The chain has TRBV4-3 and TRBJ1-6; perhaps TRBD1 as D (5 bases). The V gene's germline CDR1 is LGHNA and CDR2 YSLEER. Between the trimmed V and J ends, which lost 1 base and 6 bases, there was a span of 10 bases. CDR3 length: 15 amino acids. The CDR3 coding sequence is TGCGCCAGCAGCCAAGCCGGGACTGTTAATTCACCCCTCCACTTT. Residues: CASSQAGTVNSPLHF.

The chain employs TRBV28 and TRBJ1-1; possible D gene TRBD1, 5 bases. CDR1 MDHEN and CDR2 SYDVKM come from the germline V gene. Trimming took off 4 bases at V and 5 bases at J, with 14 bases between the two ends. The CDR3 covers 14 residues. The CDR3 nucleotides read TGTGCCAGCAGTTACAGAGGCTGGGGGACTGAAGCTTTCTTT. Its protein product is CASSYRGWGTEAFF.

J is TRBJ2-7 and V is TRBV15; 10 bases are a match to TRBD1. Germline CDR1 is LNHNV and CDR2 is YYDKDF (reference sequence). The CDR3 has 13 amino acids. V shed 8 bases and J 5 bases; nucleotides not matched to a gene: 6. CDR3 amino acids: CATADRGIHEQYF. For the CDR3, the DNA is TGTGCCACCGCGGACAGGGGGATCCACGAGCAGTACTTC.

This rearrangement joins TRBV20-1 to TRBJ2-1, with 15 bases identical to TRBD2. V gave up 5 bases and J gave up 8 bases; unmatched junction bases: 10. This CDR3 is 16 amino acids long. Germline lookup yields CDR1 DFQATT and CDR2 SNEGSKA (reference sequence). The CDR3: CSALAWTSGGAHEQFF. The CDR3 DNA reads as TGCAGTGCTCTGGCTTGGACTAGCGGGGGGGCTCATGAGCAGTTCTTC.

The genes are TRBV20-1 and TRBJ2-7, with 7 bases identical to TRBD1. The length of the CDR3 is 17 residues. Germline loops: CDR1 DFQATT, CDR2 SNEGSKA (reference sequence). V shed 0 bases, J shed 3 bases, and the junction held 14 bases outside the gene matches. CDR3 residues: CSARDTAGGKFLYEQYF. CDR3 nucleotides: TGCAGTGCTAGAGATACGGCAGGGGGTAAATTTCTCTACGAGCAGTACTTC.

The rearrangement links TRBV12-3 or TRBV12-4 to TRBJ1-2; D is perhaps TRBD1 (5 bases). With 5 bases removed from V and 5 bases from J, the gap between germline ends came to 15 bases. The CDR3 is made up of 14 amino acids. CDR3 protein: CASSSGGVVYGYTF. In DNA form, the CDR3 reads TGTGCCAGCAGTAGCGGGGGGGTAGTTTATGGCTACACCTTC.

The gene calls are TRBV3-1 and TRBJ1-3; D remains ambiguous. Per germline, CDR1 LGHDT and CDR2 YNNKEL (reference sequence). V shed 0 bases and J shed 0 bases, with 6 bases lying between them. The CDR3 length is 15 residues. The CDR3 region has the DNA TGTGCCAGCAGCCAAGATTCGGACTCTGGAAACACCATATATTTT. This sequence encodes CASSQDSDSGNTIYF.

J is TRBJ2-1 and V is TRBV24-1, with D possibly being TRBD1 (5 bases). This CDR3 has 12 residues. Deletions cut 4 bases from V and 10 bases from J, with 10 bases between. Germline V gene sequence: CDR1 KGHDR, CDR2 SFDVKD. Here the CDR3 reads CATSESGNEQFF. In DNA, the CDR3 is TGTGCCACCAGTGAGTCAGGGAACGAGCAGTTCTTC.

A single count supports this clonotype. The chain joins TRBV4-3 to TRBJ2-1; 8 bases map to TRBD2. This CDR3 is 17 amino acids long. V was pared by 1 base and J by 0 bases, with 5 bases of the junction left unmatched. Germline CDR1 LGHNA, CDR2 YSLEER. The CDR3 DNA is TGCGCCAGCAGCCAAGCGGGCGGGGGGAGCTCCTACAATGAGCAGTTCTTC. It codes for CASSQAGGGSSYNEQFF.